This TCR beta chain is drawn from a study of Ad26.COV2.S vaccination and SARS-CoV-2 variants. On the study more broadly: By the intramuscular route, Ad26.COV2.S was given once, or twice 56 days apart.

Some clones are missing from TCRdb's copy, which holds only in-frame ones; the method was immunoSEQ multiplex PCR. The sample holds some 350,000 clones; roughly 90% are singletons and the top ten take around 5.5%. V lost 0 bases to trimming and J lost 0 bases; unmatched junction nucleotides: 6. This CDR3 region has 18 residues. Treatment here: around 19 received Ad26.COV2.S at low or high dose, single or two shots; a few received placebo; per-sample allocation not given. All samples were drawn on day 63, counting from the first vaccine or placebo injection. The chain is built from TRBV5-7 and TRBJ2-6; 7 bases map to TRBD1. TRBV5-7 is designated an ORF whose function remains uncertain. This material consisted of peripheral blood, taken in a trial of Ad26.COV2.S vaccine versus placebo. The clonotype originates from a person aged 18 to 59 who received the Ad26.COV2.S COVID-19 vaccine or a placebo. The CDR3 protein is CASSLEAGGISGANVLTF. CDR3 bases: TGTGCCAGCAGCTTGGAGGCAGGGGGAATCTCTGGGGCCAACGTCCTGACTTTC.